The entry that follows covers one TCR beta chain sequence. The sample belongs to a study of blood T cell repertoires in COVID-19. Clones were sequenced by immunoSEQ multiplex PCR, and TCRdb holds only the in-frame ones, with some missing. This sample has 200,000 to 300,000 clones, with about 82% found just once. Material for sequencing was PBMCs or T cells enriched from blood (not recorded which). The origin of this receptor is a woman between 50 and 59 years old who had recovered from COVID-19.

The CDR3 spells CASREQGHRGEKLFF. For the CDR3, the DNA is TGTGCCAGCAGGGAACAGGGGCACCGGGGTGAAAAACTGTTTTTT. The chain is built from TRBV2 and TRBJ1-4; TRBD1 agrees at 7 bases. The trim removed 6 bases at V and 7 bases at J, leaving 11 bases unmatched. The germline V gene has CDR1 SNHLY and CDR2 FYNNEI. This CDR3 comprises 15 residues.